This T cell receptor beta chain was sequenced during a study of T cell repertoires in cytomegalovirus infection. For the study at large: Recently identified HLA-C-restricted CMV epitopes were among the peptides used. Both a matching HLA type and CMV infection were indicated by public TCR beta signatures.

As concerns this clonotype: Its antigen is unknown.

V trimming: 0 bases; J trimming: 6 bases; junction bases outside the gene matches: 3. Germline CDR1 DFQATT, CDR2 SNEGSKA (reference sequence). The CDR3 sequence is 14 residues long. TCRdb reprocessed the reads via MiXCR and lists one record per CDR3 protein. Of some 500,000 distinct CDR3 sequences in the sample, about 40% were seen once. This chain connects TRBV20-1 to TRBJ2-1, with 9 bases that match TRBD2. The specimen comprised cultured PBMCs, sampled from culture after CMV antigen stimulation. This TCR was sampled from a human donor in good health (CMV status not recorded). Some clones in this sample may be carry-over from other donors' samples. The CDR3 region is CSARDSGGPNEQFF. Written as DNA, the CDR3 is TGCAGTGCTAGAGACAGCGGGGGGCCCAATGAGCAGTTCTTC.